A single sample is the source of the 32 T cell receptor beta chains below, sequenced in a study of blood T cells in healthy people across ages. The second PCR ran roughly 7 to 11 cycles with a sample-barcoded 5' primer and J-beta primers. TCRdb reprocessed the 5' RACE reads via MiXCR and lists one record per CDR3 protein. The data show over 1,500,000 distinct CDR3 sequences, roughly 50% seen once. Sequencing used blood. The receptor source for this set is a woman between 40 and 50 years old in good health.

The chain combines TRBV4-1 with TRBJ2-1, with D possibly matching TRBD2 (6 bases). V was cut by 1 base and J by 0 bases, with 10 bases left in between. This CDR3 region has 16 residues. CDR1 and CDR2 from the germline V gene are MGHRA and YSYEKL. The CDR3 DNA reads TGCGCCAGCAGCCAAGGTGGACTAATCTCCTACAATGAGCAGTTCTTC. Its protein is CASSQGGLISYNEQFF.

This chain joins TRBV19 and TRBJ2-1; 8 bases align to TRBD2. This CDR3 comprises 13 residues. V was pared by 1 base and J by 9 bases, with 2 bases of the junction left unmatched. CDR1 LNHDA and CDR2 SQIVND come from the germline V gene (reference sequence). CDR3 residues: CASSIGAGGEQFF. The DNA for the CDR3 is TGTGCCAGTAGTATAGGGGCGGGGGGTGAGCAGTTCTTC.

With regard to this clonotype: A much larger clonotype is one base distant, so this may be a read error. This sequence joins TRBV20-1 and TRBJ2-7, with a weak D call TRBD2 (7 bases). The V gene lost 1 base and the J gene lost 7 bases, with 20 bases spanning the gap. Per germline, CDR1 DFQATT and CDR2 SNEGSKA (reference sequence). CDR3 length: 15 residues. The DNA for the CDR3 is TGCAGTGCTAGAGTGAGACGGGGGGCTTACAATGAGCAGTACTTC. Translated: CSARVRRGAYNEQYF.

The chain is built from TRBV20-1 and TRBJ2-3, with D perhaps matching TRBD1 (8 bases). CDR3 length equals 14 residues. Looked up from germline, CDR1 is DFQATT and CDR2 is SNEGSKA (reference sequence). The ends were cut back, 6 bases at V and 6 bases at J, with 19 bases in the middle. CDR3 sequence: CSARQGSGGDTQYF. For the CDR3, the DNA is TGCAGTGCCCGACAGGGGTCCGGGGGGGATACGCAGTATTTT.

The sample holds many counts of this clonotype. The rearrangement links TRBV2 to TRBJ2-1; 9 bases are a match to TRBD2. The J segment lost 6 bases and the V segment lost 0 bases, leaving 9 bases of the junction unmatched. Germline assignment: CDR1 SNHLY and CDR2 FYNNEI. There are 17 residues in the CDR3. The CDR3 DNA reads as TGTGCCAGCAGTGAAGCGCATTTTAGCGGGGGTATCAATGAGCAGTTCTTC. It is translated as CASSEAHFSGGINEQFF. The complete variable domain, with remaining parts taken from reference TRBV2 and TRBJ2-1, reads EPEVTQTPSHQVTQMGQEVILRCVPISNHLYFYWYRQILGQKVEFLVSFYNNEISEKSEIFDDQFSVERPDGSNFTLKIRSTKLEDSAMYFCASSEAHFSGGINEQFFGPGTRLTVL.

This clonotype was seen a few times. The chain employs TRBV5-1 and TRBJ2-5; D remains ambiguous. The CDR3 runs to 14 residues. Trimming pared 1 base from V and 1 base from J, leaving 8 bases between. Germline V gives CDR1 SGHRS, CDR2 YFSETQ. The CDR3 sequence: CASSLTHPQETQYF. The CDR3 DNA is TGCGCCAGCAGCTTGACACATCCCCAAGAGACCCAGTACTTC.

This clonotype was counted a few times. V and J are TRBV6-5 and TRBJ2-5; possible D gene TRBD2, 5 bases. This CDR3 has 16 amino acids. The V and J ends lost 0 bases and 5 bases respectively, with 16 bases between them. Germline V CDR1 and CDR2: MNHEY, SVGAGI. CDR3 sequence (DNA): TGTGCCAGCAGTTACTCACCCGGGGTAGGCCAGGAGACCCAGTACTTC. It specifies CASSYSPGVGQETQYF.

The chain links TRBV5-1 to TRBJ1-2, with 8 positions matching TRBD1. J lost 4 bases, V lost 1 base, and 9 bases had no gene match. The CDR3 is made up of 16 amino acids. Germline V gives CDR1 SGHRS, CDR2 YFSETQ. DNA of the CDR3: TGCGCCAGCAGCTTGACCCGGACAGGGAGGAGCTATGGCTACACCTTC. This gives the protein CASSLTRTGRSYGYTF. Based on the CDR3 plus reference TRBV5-1 and TRBJ1-2, the full variable domain is KAGVTQTPRYLIKTRGQQVTLSCSPISGHRSVSWYQQTPGQGLQFLFEYFSETQRNKGNFPGRFSGRQFSNSRSEMNVSTLELGDSALYLCASSLTRTGRSYGYTFGSGTRLTVV.

The chain couples TRBV5-1 to TRBJ1-4, with D perhaps matching TRBD1 (6 bases). Trimming removed 5 bases at V and 6 bases at J, with 11 bases between. Looked up from germline, CDR1 is SGHRS and CDR2 is YFSETQ. The CDR3 spans 13 residues. CDR3 DNA sequence: TGCGCCAGCAGACGGGGGCAGGATGAAAAACTGTTTTTT. Translated, it gives CASRRGQDEKLFF.

The CDR3 DNA reads as TGTGCCAGCAGTCCCCATCCGGGGGGGCCTTCGATCTACAATGAGCAGTTCTTC. Translating gives CASSPHPGGPSIYNEQFF. The gene calls are TRBV27 and TRBJ2-1; 8 bases are shared with TRBD2. This CDR3 has 18 amino acids. Germline trimming cut 5 bases from V and 3 bases from J; bases unmatched to any gene: 15. Germline CDR1 is MNHEY and CDR2 is SMNVEV (reference sequence).

J is TRBJ1-1 and V is TRBV7-6; TRBD1 might be the D (5 bases). Trimming took 5 bases from V and 1 from J, leaving 14 bases between them. The germline CDR1 and CDR2 sequences are SGHVS and FNYEAQ. CDR3 length: 15 amino acids. CDR3 sequence: CASSPSLGENTEAFF. CDR3 sequence (DNA): TGTGCCAGCAGCCCCAGTTTGGGGGAGAACACTGAAGCTTTCTTT.

In its sample, this clonotype was seen a few times. This chain uses TRBV20-1 with TRBJ2-3, with 8 bases matching TRBD2. CDR1 and CDR2 from the germline V gene are DFQATT and SNEGSKA (reference sequence). The CDR3 is 15 residues long. With V trimmed by 4 bases and J by 2 bases, 8 bases remained unmatched. DNA of the CDR3: TGCAGTGCTACCCTAACTAGCGGCAACACAGATACGCAGTATTTT. Protein product: CSATLTSGNTDTQYF.

This chain links TRBV7-3 with TRBJ2-1; TRBD2 matches 9 bases. Germline V gene data show CDR1 as SGHTA and CDR2 as FQGTGA. The CDR3 has 14 amino acids. Unmatched junction bases numbered 4, after V lost 5 bases and J lost 5 bases. CDR3 sequence (DNA): TGTGCCAGCAGCAGCGGGGGGACGAACAATGAGCAGTTCTTC. It is translated as CASSSGGTNNEQFF.

This chain connects TRBV29-1 to TRBJ2-7; possibly TRBD1 for D (5 bases). Per the germline V gene, CDR1 is SQVTM and CDR2 is ANQGSEA. V lost 4 bases and J lost 6, with 13 bases in between. The CDR3 spans 12 residues. DNA for the CDR3: TGCAGCGTTGTAGGAGACAGCTGCGAGCAGTACTTC. Translating gives CSVVGDSCEQYF.

This rearrangement joins TRBV7-2 to TRBJ2-3; TRBD1 is a possible D gene (6 bases). The CDR3 runs to 14 residues. V was trimmed by 5 bases and J by 4 bases, leaving 13 bases between them. Germline V gene sequence: CDR1 SGHTA, CDR2 FQGNSA. The CDR3 loop reads CASSRKQGADTQYF. The CDR3 DNA is TGTGCCAGCAGCCGCAAACAGGGTGCAGATACGCAGTATTTT. The whole variable domain, filled in from reference TRBV7-2 and TRBJ2-3, reads GAGVSQSPSNKVTEKGKDVELRCDPISGHTALYWYRQSLGQGLEFLIYFQGNSAPDKSGLPSDRFSAERTGGSVSTLTIQRTQQEDSAVYLCASSRKQGADTQYFGPGTRLTVL.

The chain carries TRBV27 and TRBJ2-3, with TRBD1 matching 7 bases. The CDR3 totals 14 residues. The germline CDR1 and CDR2 sequences are MNHEY and SMNVEV (reference sequence). V was pared by 3 bases and J by 8 bases, with 8 bases of the junction left unmatched. Here the CDR3 reads CASSFSPTGFTQYF. In DNA, the CDR3 is TGTGCCAGCAGTTTCAGTCCGACAGGGTTTACGCAGTATTTT.

A single count supports this clonotype. V usage is TRBV4-3 and J usage is TRBJ2-7, with 9 nucleotides matching TRBD2. This CDR3 contains 15 residues. In germline, CDR1 is LGHNA, CDR2 YSLEER. The ends lost 4 bases at V and 4 bases at J; junction bases unmatched: 8. The CDR3 coding sequence is TGCGCCAGCAGCCGGAACCCTAGCGGGGAATACGAGCAGTACTTC. Protein product: CASSRNPSGEYEQYF.

The chain carries TRBV29-1 and TRBJ1-2; D may be TRBD1 (5 bases). Trimming stripped 5 bases from V and 4 bases from J, with 14 bases between. Looked up from germline, CDR1 is SQVTM and CDR2 is ANQGSEA. CDR3 size: 13 residues. The CDR3: CSVPRAGLYGYTF. CDR3 DNA sequence: TGCAGCGTTCCCAGGGCAGGACTCTATGGCTACACCTTC.

The rearrangement uses TRBV7-9 and TRBJ2-3, with TRBD1 as a possible D gene (6 bases). V gave up 3 bases and J gave up 2 bases, with 12 bases separating them. The CDR3 totals 15 residues. Germline CDR1 reads SEHNR; CDR2 reads FQNEAQ (reference sequence). CDR3 in amino acids: CASSFRAGDTDTQYF. In nucleotides, the CDR3 is TGTGCCAGCAGCTTCCGGGCAGGGGACACAGATACGCAGTATTTT.

The V and J genes are TRBV4-3 and TRBJ2-1; 7 bases line up with TRBD2. The V and J ends lost 2 bases and 4 bases, in that order; junction bases with no gene match: 14. The CDR3 runs to 18 residues. Germline CDR1 is LGHNA and CDR2 is YSLEER. CDR3 amino acids: CASSQPIAGRNLYNEQFF. DNA for the CDR3: TGCGCCAGCAGCCAACCTATAGCGGGCAGAAACTTATACAATGAGCAGTTCTTC.

V and J are TRBV28 and TRBJ2-3, with D maybe TRBD1 (6 bases). The CDR3 runs 15 residues. With 10 bases removed from V and 0 bases from J, the gap between germline ends came to 17 bases. Germline-derived CDR1 and CDR2 are MDHEN and SYDVKM. The DNA for the CDR3 is TGTGCCATCTCTGGGGGCGGAAAGAGCACAGATACGCAGTATTTT. This gives the protein CAISGGGKSTDTQYF.

The CDR3 here is CASSRAGGPSDTQYF. In DNA form, the CDR3 reads TGTGCCAGCAGTCGGGCGGGGGGGCCGTCAGATACGCAGTATTTT. The chain combines TRBV27 with TRBJ2-3, with 9 bases lining up with TRBD2. Germline loops: CDR1 MNHEY, CDR2 SMNVEV (reference sequence). J lost 4 bases, V lost 5 bases, and 7 bases had no gene match. The CDR3 is 15 amino acids.

The chain links TRBV12-3 or TRBV12-4 to TRBJ1-2; D unresolved. This CDR3 region has 13 residues. The V end lost 1 base, the J end lost 6 bases, and 9 bases lay between the germline ends. The CDR3 protein is CASSLGVMNGYTF. The DNA of the CDR3 is TGTGCCAGCAGTTTAGGGGTTATGAATGGCTACACCTTC.

The V and J genes are TRBV6-1 and TRBJ2-3, with 8 nucleotides matching TRBD1. CDR1 and CDR2 from the germline V gene are MNHNS and SASEGT. V gave up 5 bases and J gave up 4 bases; unmatched junction bases: 14. The CDR3 runs 17 residues. CDR3 protein: CASSLRTGRVSPDTQYF. In DNA form, the CDR3 reads TGTGCCAGCAGTCTAAGGACAGGGCGGGTTTCACCAGATACGCAGTATTTT.

This sequence joins TRBV10-3 and TRBJ2-3; 14 bases are a match to TRBD2. CDR1 ENHRY and CDR2 SYGVKD come from the germline V gene. The V segment lost 8 bases and the J segment 2 bases; nucleotides outside the gene matches: 6. The CDR3 runs to 16 residues. CDR3 sequence reads: CAIAGTSGGDTDTQYF. CDR3 nucleotides: TGTGCCATCGCCGGGACTAGCGGGGGAGACACAGATACGCAGTATTTT.

This clonotype appeared a single time. This chain uses TRBV7-9 with TRBJ2-1; D is unresolved. In germline, CDR1 is SEHNR, CDR2 FQNEAQ (reference sequence). CDR3 length: 14 amino acids. V was pared by 1 base and J by 6 bases, with 10 bases between. CDR3 bases: TGTGCCAGCAGCTTAGACCTACCCACCAATGAGCAGTTCTTC. Translating gives CASSLDLPTNEQFF.

The genes are TRBV5-5 and TRBJ1-2; perhaps TRBD1 as D (5 bases). The CDR3 contains 14 residues. Germline CDR1 is SGHKS and CDR2 is YYEKEE (reference sequence). V was clipped by 1 base and J by 4 bases, with 11 bases between them. As DNA, the CDR3 is TGTGCCAGCAGCTTGCTGGGGGGTCGCTATGGCTACACCTTC. It specifies CASSLLGGRYGYTF.

The CDR3 DNA reads TGTGCCAGCACCCAACGGGGACAGGGAATCCATGAGCAGTTCTTC. This translates into CASTQRGQGIHEQFF. The rearrangement links TRBV6-5 to TRBJ2-1; 9 nucleotides agree with TRBD1. This CDR3 comprises 15 residues. The V gene's germline CDR1 is MNHEY and CDR2 SVGAGI. The junction had 12 bases not matched to a gene; V was cut back by 7 bases and J by 8 bases.

The rearrangement links TRBV20-1 to TRBJ2-7; unclear D gene. Germline V gives CDR1 DFQATT, CDR2 SNEGSKA (reference sequence). This CDR3 spans 13 amino acids. Trimming left V 0 bases short and J 4 bases short, with 10 bases between. The CDR3 sequence: CSARDPFGYEQYF. CDR3 DNA sequence: TGCAGTGCTAGAGATCCCTTTGGGTACGAGCAGTACTTC.

V gene TRBV7-9 combines with J gene TRBJ2-7; D is perhaps TRBD2 (6 bases). From germline, CDR1 is SEHNR and CDR2 FQNEAQ (reference sequence). The length of the CDR3 is 15 residues. With 2 bases removed from V and 5 bases from J, the gap between germline ends came to 16 bases. This CDR3 is CASSLSGRPSDEQYF. In nucleotides, the CDR3 is TGTGCCAGCAGCTTAAGCGGACGTCCTAGCGACGAGCAGTACTTC.

This clonotype turned up a few times. The V call is TRBV15, the J call TRBJ2-3; tentative D call: TRBD1 (6 bases). V was trimmed by 0 bases and J by 4 bases, leaving 14 bases between them. CDR1 and CDR2 (germline): LNHNV, YYDKDF (reference sequence). The CDR3 is 16 residues long. CDR3: CATSRDQPGAADTQYF. As DNA, the CDR3 is TGTGCCACCAGCAGAGATCAGCCAGGGGCGGCAGATACGCAGTATTTT.

On this clonotype itself: Its ends do not fully match the called genes, so a read error is possible. The chain uses TRBV7-7 and TRBJ2-5, with D tentatively TRBD2 (5 bases). Germline CDR1 SSHAT, CDR2 FNYEAQ (reference sequence). The CDR3 runs to 17 residues. CDR3 residues: CASSRAAGELYQETQYF. The CDR3 nucleotides read TGTGCTAGCAGTAGGGCGGCGGGCGAATTGTACCAAGAGACCCAGTACTTC.